These T cell receptor beta chains were read from a single sample in a study of metastatic and nonmetastatic thyroid tumors. With MiXCR, TCRdb reprocessed the PCR reads. This sample carries 25,000 to 30,000 clones, more than 20% of them seen once, and the ten largest clones take 25% to 30%. The specimen was blood. The receptors originated from a male donor with papillary thyroid cancer or a benign thyroid nodule (not recorded which). Some clones in this sample may be carry-over from other donors' samples. CDR3s include the opening cysteine and the closing phenylalanine or tryptophan. The order of the fields is CDR3 DNA, CDR3 protein, J gene, clone size, D gene, V gene. The D gene is left open where the match is weak. The size entry is marked missing in some rows and otherwise reads once, few, many or a size class.

CDR3nt: TGTGCCAGCAGTGGGTTTGTTAGTAGCGGGAGGGGGAATACGCAGTATTTT
CDR3aa: CASSGFVSSGRGNTQYF
j_gene: TRBJ2-3
abundance: many
d_gene: TRBD2
v_gene: TRBV6-1

CDR3nt: TGTGCCAGCATCCAATCCCCCCTAGCGGGGGATGATACGCAGTATTTT
CDR3aa: CASIQSPLAGDDTQYF
j_gene: TRBJ2-3
abundance: many
d_gene: TRBD2
v_gene: TRBV7-9

CDR3nt: TGCGCCAGCAGCTTGCCGGGCACAGATACGCAGTATTTT
CDR3aa: CASSLPGTDTQYF
j_gene: TRBJ2-3
abundance: many
d_gene: -
v_gene: TRBV5-1

CDR3nt: TGTGCCAGCAGCGACCCCTGGGCAGCCGAGAACAATGAGCAGTTCTTC
CDR3aa: CASSDPWAAENNEQFF
j_gene: TRBJ2-1
abundance: many
d_gene: -
v_gene: TRBV5-6

CDR3nt: TGTGCCAGCAGCCGTGAGATGTGGGCAGCCGTGACTGAGGGAGCTTTCTTT
CDR3aa: CASSREMWAAVTEGAFF
j_gene: TRBJ1-1
abundance: -
d_gene: -
v_gene: TRBV4-2

CDR3nt: TGCAGTGCTCAGGGACAGGGAATTGGCTACACCTTC
CDR3aa: CSAQGQGIGYTF
j_gene: TRBJ1-2
abundance: many
d_gene: TRBD1
v_gene: TRBV20-1

CDR3nt: TGCAGTGCTAGAGAGTCGGGGGGCGTCTCCTACGAGCAGTACTTC
CDR3aa: CSARESGGVSYEQYF
j_gene: TRBJ2-7
abundance: medium-sized
d_gene: -
v_gene: TRBV20-1

CDR3nt: TGTGCCAGCAGCTTGGGCAGGGGGGCCTACGAGCAGTACTTC
CDR3aa: CASSLGRGAYEQYF
j_gene: TRBJ2-7
abundance: many
d_gene: -
v_gene: TRBV13

CDR3nt: TGTGCCAGCACTCCGCTCAGGGGGGGAACTGAAGCTTTCTTT
CDR3aa: CASTPLRGGTEAFF
j_gene: TRBJ1-1
abundance: many
d_gene: TRBD1
v_gene: TRBV6-2/TRBV6-3

CDR3nt: TGTGCCAGCAGCTTGGGACAGCCTCTCTACGAGCAGTACTTC
CDR3aa: CASSLGQPLYEQYF
j_gene: TRBJ2-7
abundance: -
d_gene: -
v_gene: TRBV5-6

CDR3nt: TGTGCCAGCAGTTCCGCCGGGACAGGTGTCACAGATACGCAGTATTTT
CDR3aa: CASSSAGTGVTDTQYF
j_gene: TRBJ2-3
abundance: -
d_gene: TRBD1
v_gene: TRBV7-3

CDR3nt: TGCAGTGCTAGAGCATCGTCAAATTTTGATTCACCCCTCCACTTT
CDR3aa: CSARASSNFDSPLHF
j_gene: TRBJ1-6
abundance: many
d_gene: -
v_gene: TRBV20-1

CDR3nt: TGTGCCAGCAGTAGGGCGAGGGAGCAGTACTTC
CDR3aa: CASSRAREQYF
j_gene: TRBJ2-7
abundance: few
d_gene: -
v_gene: TRBV28

CDR3nt: TGTGCCAGCAGCTTAGCGACAGGCGGAAACACCATATATTTT
CDR3aa: CASSLATGGNTIYF
j_gene: TRBJ1-3
abundance: -
d_gene: -
v_gene: TRBV7-2

CDR3nt: TGTGCCAGCAGCTTAGGTCGTCGCAGCGCCTACGAGCAGTACTTC
CDR3aa: CASSLGRRSAYEQYF
j_gene: TRBJ2-7
abundance: many
d_gene: -
v_gene: TRBV7-8

CDR3nt: TGTGCCAGCAGCCTAACAGGGAGGGTCTATGGCTACACCTTC
CDR3aa: CASSLTGRVYGYTF
j_gene: TRBJ1-2
abundance: medium-sized
d_gene: -
v_gene: TRBV6-1

CDR3nt: TGTGCCACCAGACAGGGGAATACCGGGGAGCTGTTTTTT
CDR3aa: CATRQGNTGELFF
j_gene: TRBJ2-2
abundance: many
d_gene: TRBD1
v_gene: TRBV24-1

CDR3nt: TGTGCCAGCAGCCCCTTAACTAGCGGGGCCTACGAGCAGTACTTC
CDR3aa: CASSPLTSGAYEQYF
j_gene: TRBJ2-7
abundance: many
d_gene: TRBD2
v_gene: TRBV3-1

CDR3nt: TGTGCCAGCAGCTGGACAGGGAGGGACACTGAAGCTTTCTTT
CDR3aa: CASSWTGRDTEAFF
j_gene: TRBJ1-1
abundance: many
d_gene: TRBD1
v_gene: TRBV5-8

CDR3nt: TGTGCCAGCAGCTTAGGGGGTCTAGCGGGCCACAATGAGCAGTTCTTC
CDR3aa: CASSLGGLAGHNEQFF
j_gene: TRBJ2-1
abundance: many
d_gene: TRBD2
v_gene: TRBV7-3

CDR3nt: TGCGCCAGCACCCCCAATCCCCACCCGGGAATTAATGAAAAACTGTTTTTT
CDR3aa: CASTPNPHPGINEKLFF
j_gene: TRBJ1-4
abundance: many
d_gene: -
v_gene: TRBV4-3

CDR3nt: TGTGCCAGCAGTTACTCTCGTTCTACAGATACGCAGTATTTT
CDR3aa: CASSYSRSTDTQYF
j_gene: TRBJ2-3
abundance: -
d_gene: -
v_gene: TRBV6-5

CDR3nt: TGTGCCAGCAGCCCTGGCGGCTGGACAGATAACTATGGCTACACCTTC
CDR3aa: CASSPGGWTDNYGYTF
j_gene: TRBJ1-2
abundance: many
d_gene: -
v_gene: TRBV7-9

CDR3nt: TGCAGTGCTAGGTGGACAGGGATGAACACTGAAGCTTTCTTT
CDR3aa: CSARWTGMNTEAFF
j_gene: TRBJ1-1
abundance: many
d_gene: TRBD1
v_gene: TRBV20-1

CDR3nt: TGTGCCAGCTTCGCGCTAGCGGGGGGGGATTCAGATACGCAGTATTTT
CDR3aa: CASFALAGGDSDTQYF
j_gene: TRBJ2-3
abundance: -
d_gene: TRBD2
v_gene: TRBV9

CDR3nt: TGTGCCAGCAGCTTATCCCCGATCTACAATGAGCAGTTCTTC
CDR3aa: CASSLSPIYNEQFF
j_gene: TRBJ2-1
abundance: many
d_gene: -
v_gene: TRBV7-3

CDR3nt: TGTGCCAGCAGGTTGGAGTCGGGGGACGGAAAACTGTTTTTT
CDR3aa: CASRLESGDGKLFF
j_gene: TRBJ1-4
abundance: many
d_gene: -
v_gene: TRBV2

CDR3nt: TGTGCCACCAGTGGGTGGAGTAATGAGCAGTTCTTC
CDR3aa: CATSGWSNEQFF
j_gene: TRBJ2-1
abundance: few
d_gene: -
v_gene: TRBV24-1

CDR3nt: TGCGCCAGCAGCTCTTGGGCGGGAGGGGGTAATGAGCAGTTCTTC
CDR3aa: CASSSWAGGGNEQFF
j_gene: TRBJ2-1
abundance: -
d_gene: TRBD2
v_gene: TRBV5-1

CDR3nt: TGTGCCAGCAGCAGCGGACAGGGGAAAAACACCGGGGAGCTGTTTTTT
CDR3aa: CASSSGQGKNTGELFF
j_gene: TRBJ2-2
abundance: many
d_gene: TRBD1
v_gene: TRBV11-3

CDR3nt: TGCAGCGTTGAAGCCCGACCTATGAACACTGAAGCTTTCTTT
CDR3aa: CSVEARPMNTEAFF
j_gene: TRBJ1-1
abundance: many
d_gene: -
v_gene: TRBV29-1